Shown below are 18 T cell receptor beta chains from a single sample sequenced in a study of OX40 agonist ivuxolimab in advanced cancers. Clones were sequenced by immunoSEQ multiplex PCR, and TCRdb holds only the in-frame ones, with some missing. The sample holds about 80,000 clones, roughly 91% seen once. This specimen was CD4+ or CD8+ T cells sorted from blood, taken in a trial of the OX40 agonist ivuxolimab. The source is an adult with an advanced solid tumor such as melanoma, head and neck, liver or kidney cancer.

The rearrangement uses TRBV28 and TRBJ2-2, with D possibly being TRBD1 (5 bases). The CDR3 covers 16 residues. V was shortened by 5 bases and J by 3 bases, with 16 bases between the two germline ends. Germline V lookup: CDR1 MDHEN, CDR2 SYDVKM. This CDR3 reads CASSPGPGLYTGELFF. CDR3 nucleotides: TGTGCCAGCAGTCCCGGCCCAGGGTTATACACCGGGGAGCTGTTTTTT.

V is TRBV9 and J is TRBJ1-2; possible D gene TRBD1, 5 bases. From germline, CDR1 is SGDLS and CDR2 YYNGEE. V shed 3 bases and J shed 4 bases, with 13 bases lying between them. The CDR3 loop spans 14 amino acids. The CDR3 nucleotides are TGTGCCAGCAGCGCAGCAGGGTCTAGCTATGGCTACACCTTC. Translating gives CASSAAGSSYGYTF.

This chain joins TRBV10-3 and TRBJ2-5; a possible D gene is TRBD2 (6 bases). The CDR3 has 15 amino acids. Germline loops: CDR1 ENHRY, CDR2 SYGVKD. V lost 6 bases, J lost 5 bases, and 19 bases lay in between. CDR3 in amino acids: CAIRDSSSGVETQYF. The CDR3 DNA follows: TGTGCCATCAGGGATAGTAGCTCGGGAGTTGAGACCCAGTACTTC.

The chain is built from TRBV18 and TRBJ2-3; 11 positions agree with TRBD1. J was trimmed by 1 base and V by 6 bases; bases with no gene match: 9. From germline, CDR1 is KGHSH and CDR2 LQKENI. The CDR3 length is 17 residues. The CDR3 sequence is CASSQGQGDHRTDTQYF. The CDR3 DNA sequence: TGTGCCAGCTCGCAGGGACAGGGGGACCACCGCACAGATACGCAGTATTTT. Looking up the rest from reference TRBV18 and TRBJ2-3 gives the full variable domain: NAGVMQNPRHLVRRRGQEARLRCSPMKGHSHVYWYRQLPEEGLKFMVYLQKENIIDESGMPKERFSAEFPKEGPSILRIQQVVRGDSAAYFCASSQGQGDHRTDTQYFGPGTRLTVL.

This clone was recorded a few times. This chain links TRBV7-6 with TRBJ1-2, with TRBD1 matching over 7 bases. Germline-derived CDR1 and CDR2 are SGHVS and FNYEAQ. V was clipped by 5 bases and J by 2 bases; unmatched bases: 2. This CDR3 has 13 residues. CDR3 loop: CASSPTGNYGYTF. CDR3 nucleotides: TGTGCCAGCAGCCCGACAGGGAACTATGGCTACACCTTC.

The J gene is TRBJ2-2, the V gene TRBV18; 7 bases agree with TRBD1. The CDR3 consists of 15 residues. The germline gives CDR1 KGHSH, CDR2 LQKENI. The V gene end was trimmed by 3 bases and the J gene end by 4 bases; junction bases not matched to a gene: 5. The CDR3 nucleotides are TGTGCCAGCTCACCCGGGACAGCGAGCACCGGGGAGCTGTTTTTT. This encodes CASSPGTASTGELFF.

The rearrangement links TRBV18 to TRBJ2-5; perhaps TRBD1 as D (6 bases). V dropped 8 bases and J dropped 2 bases, with 15 bases sitting between them. The CDR3 length is 14 residues. Germline-derived CDR1 and CDR2 are KGHSH and LQKENI. The CDR3: CASTPTGKQETQYF. The CDR3 nucleotides are TGTGCCAGCACTCCAACAGGGAAACAAGAGACCCAGTACTTC.

This chain links TRBV9 with TRBJ1-4; TRBD1 might be the D (6 bases). This CDR3 has 16 amino acids. Germline V gives CDR1 SGDLS, CDR2 YYNGEE. V lost 3 bases to trimming and J lost 8 bases, with 20 bases between them. The CDR3 coding sequence is TGTGCCAGCAGCGAACTTACAGGGTCTATAGGAGAAAAACTGTTTTTT. As protein: CASSELTGSIGEKLFF.

This clone was observed a single time. The rearrangement joins TRBV11-2 to TRBJ1-6; no firm D call. The CDR3 sequence is 14 residues long. V lost 5 bases and J lost 7, with 12 bases in between. The V gene's germline CDR1 is SGHAT and CDR2 FQNNGV. CDR3 loop: CASSASPQNSPLHF. The CDR3 bases are TGTGCCAGCAGCGCCTCCCCTCAGAATTCACCCCTCCACTTT.

V is TRBV6-4 and J is TRBJ1-5; D remains unclear. The CDR3 runs 13 residues. CDR1 is MRHNA and CDR2 is SNTAGT in the germline V gene. V lost 3 bases and J 7 bases, leaving 10 bases between the germline ends. The CDR3 is CASSEGHGQPQHF. The CDR3 DNA sequence: TGTGCCAGCAGTGAGGGCCACGGGCAGCCCCAGCATTTT.

The chain links TRBV27 to TRBJ2-5; D uncertain. Per germline, CDR1 MNHEY and CDR2 SMNVEV (reference sequence). Trimming removed 2 bases at V and 5 bases at J, with 3 bases between. This CDR3 contains 11 residues. CDR3 nucleotides: TGTGCCAGCAGTTTAGGGGAGACCCAGTACTTC. This codes for CASSLGETQYF.

The rearrangement links TRBV5-1 to TRBJ1-2, with 7 bases aligning to TRBD1. The trim removed 1 base at V and 0 bases at J, leaving 3 bases unmatched. CDR3 size: 15 residues. Germline assignment: CDR1 SGHRS and CDR2 YFSETQ. The CDR3 region has the DNA TGCGCCAGCAGCTTGAACAGGGGCTCTAACTATGGCTACACCTTC. It encodes CASSLNRGSNYGYTF.

The V gene is TRBV29-1, the J gene TRBJ2-7, with D perhaps being TRBD1 or TRBD2 (5 bases each). V lost 7 bases and J lost 3, with 13 bases in between. This CDR3 has 12 amino acids. Germline CDR1 and CDR2: SQVTM and ANQGSEA. The CDR3 DNA is TGCAGCGCTGGGGACGGAATCTACGAGCAGTACTTC. Encoded protein: CSAGDGIYEQYF.

The chain is built from TRBV5-1 and TRBJ2-2; D not certain. The ends were cut back, 0 bases at V and 1 base at J, with 7 bases in the middle. The CDR3 contains 15 residues. From germline, CDR1 is SGHRS and CDR2 YFSETQ. The CDR3 reads CASSLEVLNTGELFF. The CDR3 DNA follows: TGCGCCAGCAGCTTGGAGGTCCTGAACACCGGGGAGCTGTTTTTT.

The V gene is TRBV29-1, the J gene TRBJ1-1; D gene ambiguous. Germline V CDR1 and CDR2: SQVTM, ANQGSEA. Trimming pared 7 bases from V and 1 base from J, leaving 10 bases between. CDR3 length: 12 residues. CDR3 amino acids: CSAGGENTEAFF. For the CDR3, the DNA is TGCAGCGCCGGCGGGGAGAACACTGAAGCTTTCTTT.

Of note for this clone: The junction differs from germline at one of its ends, possibly a read error. The rearrangement uses TRBV18 and TRBJ2-7; no clear D gene. Germline CDR1 is KGHSH and CDR2 is LQKENI. The CDR3 has 14 amino acids. For the CDR3, the DNA is TGTGCCAGCTCACCAACGGTAGGCTCCAACGAGCAGTACTTC. Translation gives CASSPTVGSNEQYF.

The DNA for the CDR3 is TGTGCCAGCAGCTTTGCAGACCCTCAGGGCTACACCTTC. The encoded protein is CASSFADPQGYTF. The rearrangement uses TRBV5-5 and TRBJ1-2; D not resolved. The V end was cut by 2 bases, the J end by 8 bases, with 13 bases between. Germline-derived CDR1 and CDR2 are SGHKS and YYEKEE (reference sequence). CDR3 length: 13 residues.

The chain uses TRBV4-2 and TRBJ2-3; 10 bases map to TRBD2. CDR1 and CDR2 from the germline V gene are LGHNA and YNFKEQ. The CDR3 is made up of 17 amino acids. J was trimmed by 7 bases and V by 0 bases; bases with no gene match: 10. CDR3 in amino acids: CASSQEPGSGGDYTQYF. As DNA, the CDR3 is TGTGCCAGCAGCCAAGAACCGGGAAGCGGGGGGGACTATACGCAGTATTTT.